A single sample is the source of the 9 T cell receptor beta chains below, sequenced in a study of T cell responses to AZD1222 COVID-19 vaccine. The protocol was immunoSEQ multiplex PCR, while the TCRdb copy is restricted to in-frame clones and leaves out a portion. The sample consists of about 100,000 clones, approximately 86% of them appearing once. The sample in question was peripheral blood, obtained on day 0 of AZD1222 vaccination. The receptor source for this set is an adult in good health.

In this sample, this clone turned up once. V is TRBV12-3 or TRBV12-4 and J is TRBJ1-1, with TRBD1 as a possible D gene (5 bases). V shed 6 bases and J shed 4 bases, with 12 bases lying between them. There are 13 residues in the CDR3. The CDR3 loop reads CASRAWGGTEAFF. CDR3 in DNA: TGTGCCAGCAGGGCCTGGGGGGGCACTGAAGCTTTCTTT.

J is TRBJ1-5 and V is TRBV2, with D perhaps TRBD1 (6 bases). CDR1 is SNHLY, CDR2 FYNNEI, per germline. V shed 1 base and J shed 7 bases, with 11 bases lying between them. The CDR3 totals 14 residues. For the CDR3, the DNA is TGTGCCAGCAGTGAAGGGGGGCGGAAGCAGCCCCAGCATTTT. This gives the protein CASSEGGRKQPQHF.

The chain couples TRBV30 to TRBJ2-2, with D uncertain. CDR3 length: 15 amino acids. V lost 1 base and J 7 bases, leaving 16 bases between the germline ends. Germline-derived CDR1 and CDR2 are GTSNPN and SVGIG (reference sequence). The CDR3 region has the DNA TGTGCCTGGAGTGGAATAAAGGGTTGGGGCGGGGAGCTGTTTTTT. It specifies CAWSGIKGWGGELFF.

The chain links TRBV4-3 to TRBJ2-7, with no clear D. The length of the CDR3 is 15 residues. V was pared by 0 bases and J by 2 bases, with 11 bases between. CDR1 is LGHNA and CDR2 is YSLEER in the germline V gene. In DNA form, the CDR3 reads TGCGCCAGCAGCCAAGAGGGTGGTCTAGCCTACGAGCAGTACTTC. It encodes CASSQEGGLAYEQYF.

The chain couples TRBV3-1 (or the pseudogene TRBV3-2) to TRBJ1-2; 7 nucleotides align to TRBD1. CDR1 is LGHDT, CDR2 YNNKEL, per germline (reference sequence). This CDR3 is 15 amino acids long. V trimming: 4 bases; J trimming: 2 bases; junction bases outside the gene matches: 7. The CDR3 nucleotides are TGTGCCAGCAGCCCTCAGGGACAGAGAAACTATGGCTACACCTTC. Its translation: CASSPQGQRNYGYTF.

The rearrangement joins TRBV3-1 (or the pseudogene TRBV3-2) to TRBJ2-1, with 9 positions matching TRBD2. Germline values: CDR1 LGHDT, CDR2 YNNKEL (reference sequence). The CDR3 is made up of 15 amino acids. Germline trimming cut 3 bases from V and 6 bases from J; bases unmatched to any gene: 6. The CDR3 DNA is TGTGCCAGCAGCCAGCCGGGACTAGCTTTCAATGAGCAGTTCTTC. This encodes CASSQPGLAFNEQFF.

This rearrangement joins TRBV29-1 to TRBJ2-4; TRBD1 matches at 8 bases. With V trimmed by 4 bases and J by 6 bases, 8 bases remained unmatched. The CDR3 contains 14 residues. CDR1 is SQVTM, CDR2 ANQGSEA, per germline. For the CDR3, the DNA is TGCAGCGTTGCACCGGACAGGGCGGGAAACATTCAGTACTTC. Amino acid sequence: CSVAPDRAGNIQYF.

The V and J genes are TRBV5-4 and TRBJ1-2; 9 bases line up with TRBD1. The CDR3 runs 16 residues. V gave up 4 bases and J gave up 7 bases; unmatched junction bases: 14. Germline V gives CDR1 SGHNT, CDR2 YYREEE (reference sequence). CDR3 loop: CASSLPPGQGGFGYTF. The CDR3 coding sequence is TGTGCCAGCAGCCTCCCGCCGGGACAGGGAGGTTTTGGCTACACCTTC.

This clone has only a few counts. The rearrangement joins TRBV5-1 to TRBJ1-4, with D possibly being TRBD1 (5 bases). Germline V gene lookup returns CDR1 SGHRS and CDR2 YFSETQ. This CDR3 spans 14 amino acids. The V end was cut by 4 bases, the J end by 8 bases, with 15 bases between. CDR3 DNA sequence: TGCGCCAGCAGCCTGGGGGAGGCGAGAGAAAAACTGTTTTTT. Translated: CASSLGEAREKLFF.